The entry below gives a single T cell receptor (beta chain) sequence along with its context. Additional DNA sequences in this sample encode the identical CDR3. Punch biopsies of lesional scalp, plus peripheral blood, were taken from alopecia areata patients. Trimming pared 0 bases from V and 6 bases from J, leaving 5 bases between. This CDR3 has 11 residues. Germline loops: CDR1 GTSNPN, CDR2 SVGIG (reference sequence). The sample is drawn from a study of CD8+ T cells in alopecia areata. Background on the study: Each day, treated patients took oral tofacitinib twice, at 5 to 10 mg per dose.

Extracted RNA was reverse transcribed, and the resulting cDNA served as sequencing template. Only in-frame clones appear in the TCRdb table, and some are missing; sequencing was by immunoSEQ multiplex PCR. The sample shows 150,000 to 200,000 clones, 50% to 60% of them seen only once. The rearrangement links TRBV30 to TRBJ1-1, with D uncertain. This receptor was identified in a human donor with alopecia areata. The sequenced sample was CD4+ T cells sorted from blood, obtained at week 0. CDR3 sequence: CAWSVRSEAFF. CDR3 DNA sequence: TGTGCCTGGAGTGTACGCTCTGAAGCTTTCTTT.